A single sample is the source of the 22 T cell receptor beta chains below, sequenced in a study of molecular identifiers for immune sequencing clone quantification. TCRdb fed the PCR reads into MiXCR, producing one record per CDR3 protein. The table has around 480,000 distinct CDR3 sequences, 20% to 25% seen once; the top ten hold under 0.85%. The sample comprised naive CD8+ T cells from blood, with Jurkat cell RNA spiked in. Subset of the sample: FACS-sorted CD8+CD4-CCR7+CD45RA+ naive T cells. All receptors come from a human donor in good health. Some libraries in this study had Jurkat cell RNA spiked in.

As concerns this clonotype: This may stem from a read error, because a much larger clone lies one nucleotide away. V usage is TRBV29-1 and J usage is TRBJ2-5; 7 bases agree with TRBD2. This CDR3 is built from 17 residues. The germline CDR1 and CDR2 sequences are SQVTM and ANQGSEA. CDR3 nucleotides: TGCAGCGTTGAAGATTGGGAGGGTGGGGGAAACCAAGAGGCCCAGTACTTC. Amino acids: CSVEDWEGGGNQEAQYF.

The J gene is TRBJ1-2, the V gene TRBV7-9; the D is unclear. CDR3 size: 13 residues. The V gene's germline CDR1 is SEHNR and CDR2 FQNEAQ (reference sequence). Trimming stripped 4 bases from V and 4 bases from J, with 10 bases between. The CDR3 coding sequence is TGTGCCAGCAGCTCCTTCAAGATCTATGGCTACACCTTC. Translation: CASSSFKIYGYTF.

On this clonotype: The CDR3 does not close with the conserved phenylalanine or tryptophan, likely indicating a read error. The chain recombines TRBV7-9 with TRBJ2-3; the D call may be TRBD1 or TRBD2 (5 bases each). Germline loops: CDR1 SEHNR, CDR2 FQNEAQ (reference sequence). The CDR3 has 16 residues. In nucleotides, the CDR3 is TGTGCCGGCAGCCCCCAGGGATTCGGGGGCACAGATACGCAGTATTAT. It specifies CAGSPQGFGGTDTQYY.

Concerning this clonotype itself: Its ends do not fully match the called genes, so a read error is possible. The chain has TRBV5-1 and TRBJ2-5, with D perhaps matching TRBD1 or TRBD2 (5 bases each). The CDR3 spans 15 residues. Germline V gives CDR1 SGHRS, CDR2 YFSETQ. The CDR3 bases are TGCGCCAGCAGCTTGGATGGGGGTACAGGCGAGACCCAGCACTTC. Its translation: CASSLDGGTGETQHF.

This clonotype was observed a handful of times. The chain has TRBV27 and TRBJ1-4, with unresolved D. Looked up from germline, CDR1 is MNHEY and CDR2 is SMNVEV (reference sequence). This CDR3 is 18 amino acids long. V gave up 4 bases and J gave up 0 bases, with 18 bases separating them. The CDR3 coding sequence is TGTGCCAGCAGTTCTATATCCCCTCTGGGAGCAACTAATGAAAAACTGTTTTTT. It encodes CASSSISPLGATNEKLFF.

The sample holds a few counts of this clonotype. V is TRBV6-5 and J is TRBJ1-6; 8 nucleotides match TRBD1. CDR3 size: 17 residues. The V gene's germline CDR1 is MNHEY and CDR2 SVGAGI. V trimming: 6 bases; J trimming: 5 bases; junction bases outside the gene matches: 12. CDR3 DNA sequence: TGTGCCAGCAGCTCCCTTGACAGGGGCGTTGATAATTCACCCCTCCACTTT. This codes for CASSSLDRGVDNSPLHF.

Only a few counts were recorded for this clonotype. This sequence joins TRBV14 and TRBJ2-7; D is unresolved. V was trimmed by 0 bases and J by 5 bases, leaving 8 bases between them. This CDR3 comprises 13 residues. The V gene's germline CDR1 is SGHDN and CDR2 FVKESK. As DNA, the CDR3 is TGTGCCAGCAGCCAAGATGGGTTGGACGAGCAGTACTTC. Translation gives CASSQDGLDEQYF.

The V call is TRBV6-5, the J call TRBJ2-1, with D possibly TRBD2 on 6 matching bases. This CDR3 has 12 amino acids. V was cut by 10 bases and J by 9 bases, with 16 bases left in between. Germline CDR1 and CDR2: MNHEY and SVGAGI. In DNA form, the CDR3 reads TGTGCCACGGGACCCGCGGGGAGTGAGCAGTTCTTC. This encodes CATGPAGSEQFF.

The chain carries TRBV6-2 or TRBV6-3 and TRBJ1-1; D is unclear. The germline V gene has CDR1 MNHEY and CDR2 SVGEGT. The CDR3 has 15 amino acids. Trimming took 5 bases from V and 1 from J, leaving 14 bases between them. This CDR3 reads CASSTSGLQNTEAFF. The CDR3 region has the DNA TGTGCCAGCAGTACCTCCGGGCTCCAGAACACTGAAGCTTTCTTT.

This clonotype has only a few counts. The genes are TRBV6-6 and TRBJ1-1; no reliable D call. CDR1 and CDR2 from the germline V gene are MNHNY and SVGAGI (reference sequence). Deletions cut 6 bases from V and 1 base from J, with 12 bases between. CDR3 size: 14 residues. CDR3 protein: CASSTRAGNTEAFF. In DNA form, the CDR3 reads TGTGCCAGCAGCACCCGGGCAGGGAACACTGAAGCTTTCTTT.

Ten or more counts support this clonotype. CDR3 nucleotides: TGCGCCAGCAGTTTGACCGGGACCTTTGACGAGCAGTACTTC. Amino acid sequence: CASSLTGTFDEQYF. This rearrangement joins TRBV5-1 to TRBJ2-7; D could derive from TRBD1 or TRBD2 (5 bases each). Trimming cost V 5 bases and J 5 bases, with 17 bases left between them. This CDR3 has 14 residues. Germline CDR1 SGHRS, CDR2 YFSETQ. Filled out from reference TRBV5-1 and TRBJ2-7, the complete variable domain reads KAGVTQTPRYLIKTRGQQVTLSCSPISGHRSVSWYQQTPGQGLQFLFEYFSETQRNKGNFPGRFSGRQFSNSRSEMNVSTLELGDSALYLCASSLTGTFDEQYFGPGTRLTVT.

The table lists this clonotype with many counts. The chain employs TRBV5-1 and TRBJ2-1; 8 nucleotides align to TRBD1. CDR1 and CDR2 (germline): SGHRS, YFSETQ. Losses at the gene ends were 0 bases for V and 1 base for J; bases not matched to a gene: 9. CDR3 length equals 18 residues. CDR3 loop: CASSLAGGVPMSYNEQFF. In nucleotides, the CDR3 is TGCGCCAGCAGCTTGGCAGGGGGCGTTCCCATGTCCTACAATGAGCAGTTCTTC.

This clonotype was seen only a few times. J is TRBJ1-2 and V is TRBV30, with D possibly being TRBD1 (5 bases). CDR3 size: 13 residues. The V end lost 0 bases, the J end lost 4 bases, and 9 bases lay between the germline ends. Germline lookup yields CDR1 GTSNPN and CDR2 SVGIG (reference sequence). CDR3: CAWSVSDSYGYTF. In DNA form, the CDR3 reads TGTGCCTGGAGTGTATCCGACAGCTATGGCTACACCTTC.

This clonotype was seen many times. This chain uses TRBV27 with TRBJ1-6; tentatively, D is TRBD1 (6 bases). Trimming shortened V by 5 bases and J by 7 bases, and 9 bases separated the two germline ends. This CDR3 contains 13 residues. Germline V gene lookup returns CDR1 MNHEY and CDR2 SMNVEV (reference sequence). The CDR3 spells CASSRGQNSPLHF. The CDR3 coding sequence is TGTGCCAGCAGTCGGGGGCAAAATTCACCCCTCCACTTT.

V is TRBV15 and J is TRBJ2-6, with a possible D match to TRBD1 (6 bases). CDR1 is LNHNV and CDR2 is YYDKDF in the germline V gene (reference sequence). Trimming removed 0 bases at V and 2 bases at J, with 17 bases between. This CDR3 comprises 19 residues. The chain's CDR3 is CATSRDLGTGPPGANVLTF. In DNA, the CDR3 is TGTGCCACCAGCAGAGATTTGGGAACAGGGCCTCCTGGGGCCAACGTCCTGACTTTC.

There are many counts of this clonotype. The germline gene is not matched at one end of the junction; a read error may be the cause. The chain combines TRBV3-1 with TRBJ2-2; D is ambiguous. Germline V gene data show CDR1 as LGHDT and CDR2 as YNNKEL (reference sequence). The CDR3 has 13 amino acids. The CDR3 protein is CASSHQNTGELFF. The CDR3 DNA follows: TGCGCCAGCAGCCACCAAAACACCGGGGAGCTGTTTTTT.

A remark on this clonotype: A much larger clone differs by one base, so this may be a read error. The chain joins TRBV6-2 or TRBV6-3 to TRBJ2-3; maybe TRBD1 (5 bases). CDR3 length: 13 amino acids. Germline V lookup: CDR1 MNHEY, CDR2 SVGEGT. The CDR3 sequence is CASSFQGGDTRYF. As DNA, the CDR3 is TGTGCCAGCAGTTTCCAGGGCGGAGATACGCGGTATTTT.

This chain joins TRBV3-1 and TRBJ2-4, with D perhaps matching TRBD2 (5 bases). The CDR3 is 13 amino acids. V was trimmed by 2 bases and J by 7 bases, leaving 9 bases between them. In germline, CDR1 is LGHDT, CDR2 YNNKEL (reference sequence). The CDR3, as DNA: TGTGCCAGCAGCCAACCTAGCTATAACATTCAGTACTTC. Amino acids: CASSQPSYNIQYF.

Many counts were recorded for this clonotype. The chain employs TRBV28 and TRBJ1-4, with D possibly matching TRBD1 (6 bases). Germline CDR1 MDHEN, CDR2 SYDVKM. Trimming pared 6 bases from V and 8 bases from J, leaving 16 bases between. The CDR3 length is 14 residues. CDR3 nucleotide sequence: TGTGCCAGCAGGGAAGGGACAAACGACGAAAAACTGTTTTTT. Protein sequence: CASREGTNDEKLFF.

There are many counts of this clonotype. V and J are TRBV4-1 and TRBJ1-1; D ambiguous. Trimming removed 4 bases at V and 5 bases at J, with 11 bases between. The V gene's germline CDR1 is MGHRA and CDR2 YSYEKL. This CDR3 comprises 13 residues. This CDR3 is CASSPAIGTEAFF. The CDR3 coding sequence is TGCGCCAGCAGCCCAGCGATAGGAACTGAAGCTTTCTTT.

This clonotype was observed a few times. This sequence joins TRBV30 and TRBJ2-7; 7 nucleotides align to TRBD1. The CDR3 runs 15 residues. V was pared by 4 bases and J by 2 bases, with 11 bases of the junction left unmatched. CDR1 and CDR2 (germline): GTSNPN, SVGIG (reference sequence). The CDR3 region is CAWTLRTGKAYEQYF. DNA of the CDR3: TGTGCCTGGACCTTGAGGACAGGTAAAGCCTACGAGCAGTACTTC.

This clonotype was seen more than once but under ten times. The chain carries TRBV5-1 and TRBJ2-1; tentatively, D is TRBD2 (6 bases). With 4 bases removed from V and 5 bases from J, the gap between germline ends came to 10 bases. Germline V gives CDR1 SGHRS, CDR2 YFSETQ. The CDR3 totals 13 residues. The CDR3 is CASSAGTNNEQFF. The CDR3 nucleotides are TGCGCCAGCAGCGCGGGGACGAACAATGAGCAGTTCTTC. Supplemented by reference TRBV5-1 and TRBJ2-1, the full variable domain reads KAGVTQTPRYLIKTRGQQVTLSCSPISGHRSVSWYQQTPGQGLQFLFEYFSETQRNKGNFPGRFSGRQFSNSRSEMNVSTLELGDSALYLCASSAGTNNEQFFGPGTRLTVL.